This TCR beta chain was documented in a study of OX40 agonist ivuxolimab in advanced cancers. In the study overall: Ivuxolimab doses were 0.01, 0.1, 0.3, 1.5, 3 or 10 mg/kg every 2 weeks. Past anti-PD-1, anti-PD-L1 or anti-CTLA-4 therapy was accepted, and 40% to 45% had received some.

TCRdb keeps only in-frame clones here, not all; method: immunoSEQ multiplex PCR. Of around 94,000 clones in the sample, approximately 89% were seen once. This CDR3 comprises 16 residues. V lost 4 bases and J lost 3; bases outside the gene matches: 11. The germline CDR1 and CDR2 sequences are SGHNT and YENEEA. Blood sampling was done at baseline, cycle 4 day 1, and cycle 7 day 1. With regard to this clone: Its antigen is as yet unknown.

Whole-study results and caveats: In the 0.1 to 3.0 mg/kg range, CD4+ and CD8+ blood T cells had expanded clonally by week 6.

This chain uses TRBV11-3 with TRBJ2-5; 7 bases line up with TRBD1. Specimen: CD4+ or CD8+ T cells sorted from blood, collected in a trial of the OX40 agonist ivuxolimab. The receptor was isolated from an adult with an advanced solid tumor such as melanoma, head and neck, liver or kidney cancer. The chain's CDR3 is CASSYGWQGTEETQYF. The CDR3 region has the DNA TGTGCCAGCAGCTACGGCTGGCAAGGGACAGAAGAGACCCAGTACTTC.